This entry features one T cell receptor beta chain sequence. The sample is drawn from a study of blood T cells in healthy people across ages. Primers used in a second PCR of about 6 to 12 cycles were a sample-barcoded 5' primer and a J-beta primer mix. One entry per CDR3 protein, called by TCRdb with MiXCR from the 5' RACE reads. Altogether some 1,800,000 distinct CDR3 sequences are present, roughly two fifths being singletons, with the ten largest covering roughly 23%. The clonotype comes from a human donor in good health. Sequenced sample: blood.

For the CDR3, the DNA is TGCAGTGCTACAGGTGGTACCTATGGCTACACCTTC. Its protein product is CSATGGTYGYTF. The V and J genes are TRBV20-1 and TRBJ1-2; D not certain. The germline CDR1 and CDR2 sequences are DFQATT and SNEGSKA (reference sequence). V was shortened by 4 bases and J by 4 bases, with 10 bases between the two germline ends. CDR3 length: 12 amino acids.